The rows below give T cell receptor beta chains drawn from one sample of a study of OX40 agonist ivuxolimab in advanced cancers. This table comes from immunoSEQ multiplex PCR, and its TCRdb copy is limited to in-frame clones, with some not included. The profile shows some 65,000 clones, 87% of them singletons. The source material was CD4+ or CD8+ T cells sorted from blood, sampled in a trial of the OX40 agonist ivuxolimab. The origin of the receptors is an adult with an advanced solid tumor such as melanoma, head and neck, liver or kidney cancer. Both conserved end residues are part of each CDR3.

V: TRBV5-5; J: TRBJ1-1; CDR3: CASSLDGSVIETEAFF
V: TRBV2; J: TRBJ1-2; CDR3: CATSTENYGYTF
V: TRBV7-2; J: TRBJ2-1; CDR3: CASSFRLADEQFF
V: TRBV5-1; J: TRBJ2-3; CDR3: CASSLHVTSTDTQYF
V: TRBV5-6; J: TRBJ1-2; CDR3: CASSLGLGSGTRIAGYTF
V: TRBV5-8; J: TRBJ1-2; CDR3: CASSLGANYGYTF
V: TRBV14; J: TRBJ1-6; CDR3: CASSRLGAAVGSPLHF
V: TRBV28; J: TRBJ1-5; CDR3: CAGSATLRVQPQHF
V: TRBV30; J: TRBJ2-1; CDR3: CAWSVVRGEQFF
V: TRBV11-2; J: TRBJ2-7; CDR3: CASSYTSGTGGEQYF
V: TRBV6-5; J: TRBJ2-1; CDR3: CASSYSSGGARNEQFF
V: TRBV14; J: TRBJ2-1; CDR3: CASSSSTSVEQFF
V: TRBV9; J: TRBJ1-2; CDR3: CASSTRGGHGYTF
V: TRBV11-2; J: TRBJ1-1; CDR3: CASSSQLITEAFF
V: TRBV4-3; J: TRBJ1-2; CDR3: CASSQVLAGAYGYTF
V: TRBV27; J: TRBJ1-4; CDR3: CASRPITGQVNEKLFF
V: TRBV10-2; J: TRBJ2-7; CDR3: CASRGGSSYEQYF
V: TRBV6-6; J: TRBJ2-6; CDR3: CASSFGGSGANVLTF
V: TRBV11-2; J: TRBJ1-1; CDR3: CASSQVWGEAFF
V: TRBV30; J: TRBJ2-7; CDR3: CACGTSGSSYEQYF
V: TRBV10-3; J: TRBJ1-1; CDR3: CAISLQGTEAFF
V: TRBV6-1; J: TRBJ2-1; CDR3: CASSEARDRGYNEQFF
V: TRBV25-1; J: TRBJ1-4; CDR3: CATTAPTNEKLFF
V: TRBV7-6; J: TRBJ2-7; CDR3: CASSRQSPYEQYF
V: TRBV5-1; J: TRBJ1-5; CDR3: CASSLVPDSSNQPQHF
V: TRBV27; J: TRBJ1-1; CDR3: CASSLGLDTEAFF
V: TRBV6-5; J: TRBJ1-2; CDR3: CASSYGGQDSNYGYTF
V: TRBV27; J: TRBJ2-5; CDR3: CASTKLGAMETQYF
V: TRBV15; J: TRBJ2-1; CDR3: CATSVGGASEQFF
V: TRBV7-9; J: TRBJ2-7; CDR3: CASSRTGTSGRASPYEQYF
V: TRBV6-6; J: TRBJ1-3; CDR3: CAISKSDSSGNTIYF
V: TRBV5-4; J: TRBJ1-1; CDR3: CASRQGAGTEAFF
V: TRBV7-2; J: TRBJ2-1; CDR3: CASSLVFGGADSYNEQFF
V: TRBV5-1; J: TRBJ2-7; CDR3: CASSFLRDSDYEQYF
V: TRBV6-5; J: TRBJ1-2; CDR3: CASSYSTIGGYTF
V: TRBV6-4; J: TRBJ2-1; CDR3: CASSVSASGYNEQFF
V: TRBV11-2; J: TRBJ2-2; CDR3: CASSLGAGVTGELFF
V: TRBV2; J: TRBJ2-1; CDR3: CASTGQGANEQFF
V: TRBV7-8; J: TRBJ2-5; CDR3: CASSLATQETQYF
V: TRBV6-5; J: TRBJ2-2; CDR3: CASSYVGPGELFF
V: TRBV11-2; J: TRBJ2-5; CDR3: CASSSGGVGETQYF
V: TRBV6-5; J: TRBJ2-1; CDR3: CASSYRPGDNEQFF
V: TRBV6-1; J: TRBJ2-1; CDR3: CASSGREMGTRWFF
V: TRBV6-5; J: TRBJ2-3; CDR3: CASRGSGRMGDTQYF
V: TRBV7-9; J: TRBJ1-5; CDR3: CASSLDLNQPQHF
V: TRBV19; J: TRBJ2-2; CDR3: CASSMYRNTGELFF
V: TRBV7-7; J: TRBJ2-3; CDR3: CASSQDSLDTQYF
V: TRBV28; J: TRBJ1-5; CDR3: CASQQPNQPQHF
V: TRBV6-1; J: TRBJ2-1; CDR3: CASRQQLAANEQFF
V: TRBV7-8; J: TRBJ2-3; CDR3: CASSFLAGVSGTDTQYF
V: TRBV4-1; J: TRBJ2-7; CDR3: CASSQDAGQGVIEQYF
V: TRBV1; J: TRBJ2-7; CDR3: CTSSQAGAGDSYEQYF
V: TRBV6-5; J: TRBJ1-5; CDR3: CASSYSAQVLQPQHF
V: TRBV4-2; J: TRBJ2-2; CDR3: CASSQEGLTGELFF
V: TRBV9; J: TRBJ2-7; CDR3: CASSVGTGFYEQYF